A selection of T cell receptor beta chains follows, all from one sample in a study of cytomegalovirus exposure and HLA in healthy donors. Some clones are missing from TCRdb's copy, which holds only in-frame ones; the method was immunoSEQ multiplex PCR. Altogether roughly 140,000 clones are present, roughly 70% being singletons, with the ten largest covering around 1.7%. Sample: PBMCs. The receptors stem from a woman aged 40 to 50 in good health and CMV-seronegative. Each CDR3 is given with its conserved first and last residue. D genes are given only for firm matches. A row's size may be missing; if present it is once, few, many or a size class.

V: TRBV4-2; D: TRBD2; size: once; J: TRBJ2-3; CDR3: CASSQTTSSWTSANTDTQYF; DNA: TGTGCCAGCAGCCAAACCACCTCCTCCTGGACTAGCGCCAACACAGATACGCAGTATTTT
V: TRBV28; D: TRBD1; size: -; J: TRBJ1-5; CDR3: CASSSLTGITQHF; DNA: TGTGCCAGCAGTTCCCTGACAGGGATTACCCAGCATTTT
V: TRBV19; D: -; size: -; J: TRBJ2-7; CDR3: CASSVHPGDEQYF; DNA: TGTGCCAGTAGTGTCCACCCGGGGGACGAGCAGTACTTC
V: TRBV27; D: TRBD2; size: -; J: TRBJ2-5; CDR3: CASSLTAGLTPRETQYF; DNA: TGTGCCAGCAGTTTAACAGCGGGATTAACCCCGAGGGAGACCCAGTACTTC
V: TRBV18; D: TRBD1; size: -; J: TRBJ2-7; CDR3: CASSPGQGLAYEQYF; DNA: TGTGCCAGCTCACCAGGACAGGGGTTAGCTTACGAGCAGTACTTC
V: TRBV7-9; D: -; size: -; J: TRBJ1-1; CDR3: CSSTIGGPEAFF; DNA: TGTTCCAGCACCATTGGGGGCCCTGAAGCTTTCTTT
V: TRBV11-3; D: TRBD1; size: -; J: TRBJ2-3; CDR3: CASSLGYRGLGADTQYF; DNA: TGTGCCAGCAGCTTAGGGTACAGGGGGCTTGGGGCAGATACGCAGTATTTT
V: TRBV5-4; D: -; size: -; J: TRBJ1-1; CDR3: CASSKGTQNTEAFF; DNA: TGTGCCAGCAGCAAGGGGACACAGAACACTGAAGCTTTCTTT
V: TRBV19; D: -; size: -; J: TRBJ2-3; CDR3: CASSMTSSDTDTQYF; DNA: TGTGCCAGTAGTATGACGAGTAGCGACACAGATACGCAGTATTTT
V: TRBV5-1; D: -; size: -; J: TRBJ2-1; CDR3: CASSLGTIYNEQFF; DNA: TGCGCCAGCAGCTTGGGTACTATCTACAATGAGCAGTTCTTC
V: TRBV9; D: TRBD1; size: -; J: TRBJ1-2; CDR3: CASSFDRAPNYGYTF; DNA: TGTGCCAGCAGCTTCGACAGGGCTCCTAACTATGGCTACACCTTC
V: TRBV7-9; D: -; size: -; J: TRBJ2-7; CDR3: CASSLSGDEQYF; DNA: TGTGCCAGCAGCTTAAGCGGTGACGAGCAGTACTTC
V: TRBV10-3; D: -; size: -; J: TRBJ2-5; CDR3: CAISESNRGRQETQYF; DNA: TGTGCCATCAGTGAGTCTAATAGGGGTCGCCAAGAGACCCAGTACTTC
V: TRBV10-2; D: TRBD2; size: -; J: TRBJ2-5; CDR3: CASKWGGQETQYF; DNA: TGCGCCAGCAAGTGGGGGGGGCAAGAGACCCAGTACTTC
V: TRBV9; D: -; size: -; J: TRBJ2-4; CDR3: CASSLGAGAKNIQYF; DNA: TGTGCCAGCAGCCTTGGCGCGGGAGCCAAAAACATTCAGTACTTC
V: TRBV6-1; D: -; size: -; J: TRBJ1-1; CDR3: CASSEGKARGPF; DNA: TGTGCCAGCAGTGAAGGCAAGGCCAGGGGCCCGTTT
V: TRBV27; D: TRBD1; size: -; J: TRBJ2-2; CDR3: CASSSAGTGVAGELFF; DNA: TGTGCCAGCAGTTCCGCCGGGACAGGGGTTGCCGGGGAGCTGTTTTTT
V: TRBV6-5; D: TRBD2; size: -; J: TRBJ2-3; CDR3: CASSTGTSGSGTQYF; DNA: TGTGCCAGCAGCACCGGGACTAGCGGGAGTGGTACGCAGTATTTT
V: TRBV5-1; D: TRBD1; size: -; J: TRBJ2-1; CDR3: CASSLAQGNEQFF; DNA: TGCGCCAGCAGCTTGGCACAGGGGAATGAGCAGTTCTTC
V: TRBV7-9; D: TRBD1; size: -; J: TRBJ1-2; CDR3: CASSTPGQGAFGYTF; DNA: TGTGCCAGCAGCACACCGGGACAGGGGGCGTTTGGCTACACCTTC
V: TRBV6-4; D: -; size: few; J: TRBJ1-4; CDR3: CASSDRGDGEKLFF; DNA: TGTGCCAGCAGTGACCGCGGGGACGGTGAAAAACTGTTTTTT
V: TRBV19; D: TRBD1; size: -; J: TRBJ2-1; CDR3: CASSRDRGNYNEQFF; DNA: TGTGCCAGTAGTAGGGACAGGGGGAACTACAATGAGCAGTTCTTC
V: TRBV7-9; D: -; size: -; J: TRBJ2-3; CDR3: CASSQLSEDTQYF; DNA: TGTGCCAGCAGCCAACTTAGCGAGGATACGCAGTATTTT
V: TRBV5-4; D: -; size: once; J: TRBJ1-1; CDR3: CASSSKQGWETEAFF; DNA: TGTGCCAGCAGCTCCAAACAGGGTTGGGAGACTGAAGCTTTCTTT
V: TRBV7-6; D: TRBD2; size: -; J: TRBJ2-1; CDR3: CASSLDGRALAGPEQFF; DNA: TGTGCCAGCAGCTTAGACGGCAGGGCACTAGCGGGGCCTGAGCAGTTCTTC
V: TRBV19; D: -; size: once; J: TRBJ2-1; CDR3: CASSIDPSYNEQFF; DNA: TGTGCCAGTAGTATAGATCCATCCTACAATGAGCAGTTCTTC
V: TRBV6-1; D: -; size: few; J: TRBJ1-5; CDR3: CASTIQNNQPQHF; DNA: TGTGCCAGCACAATCCAGAACAATCAGCCCCAGCATTTT
V: TRBV19; D: -; size: few; J: TRBJ1-1; CDR3: CASSVSWTVNTEAFF; DNA: TGTGCCAGTAGTGTATCCTGGACAGTAAACACTGAAGCTTTCTTT
V: TRBV27; D: TRBD2; size: few; J: TRBJ2-7; CDR3: CASSLLTRAGAGVGEPEQYF; DNA: TGTGCCAGCAGTTTATTAACGCGAGCGGGAGCAGGGGTCGGGGAGCCCGAGCAGTACTTC
V: TRBV19; D: -; size: -; J: TRBJ1-5; CDR3: CATIPGGGQIINQPQHF; DNA: TGTGCCACGATCCCGGGAGGAGGACAGATAATCAATCAGCCCCAGCATTTT
V: TRBV28; D: TRBD1; size: -; J: TRBJ1-1; CDR3: CASSLWTGGWDTEAFF; DNA: TGTGCCAGCAGTTTATGGACAGGGGGCTGGGACACTGAAGCTTTCTTT
V: TRBV15; D: TRBD1; size: -; J: TRBJ2-5; CDR3: CATKYRGIFETQYF; DNA: TGTGCCACCAAATACAGGGGAATTTTTGAGACCCAGTACTTC
V: TRBV5-1; D: -; size: once; J: TRBJ1-6; CDR3: CASTLGFGGDSPLHF; DNA: TGCGCCAGCACCTTGGGGTTCGGGGGTGATTCACCCCTCCACTTT
V: TRBV9; D: -; size: -; J: TRBJ2-3; CDR3: CASGGATDTQYF; DNA: TGTGCCAGTGGTGGGGCCACAGATACGCAGTATTTT
V: TRBV28; D: TRBD2; size: -; J: TRBJ2-3; CDR3: CASSLRSGGADTQYF; DNA: TGTGCCAGCAGTTTAAGGAGCGGGGGGGCGGATACGCAGTATTTT
V: TRBV6-5; D: TRBD1; size: -; J: TRBJ1-4; CDR3: CASRRQGGGEKLFF; DNA: TGTGCCAGCAGGAGACAGGGAGGTGGTGAAAAACTGTTTTTT
V: TRBV11-2; D: TRBD1; size: -; J: TRBJ2-5; CDR3: CASSPTLDMDRRQETQYF; DNA: TGTGCCAGCAGCCCAACCCTTGATATGGACAGGCGACAAGAGACCCAGTACTTC
V: TRBV5-8; D: TRBD2; size: -; J: TRBJ2-5; CDR3: CASSLSLAPETQYF; DNA: TGTGCCAGCAGCTTATCACTAGCGCCGGAGACCCAGTACTTC
V: TRBV5-1; D: TRBD2; size: -; J: TRBJ2-1; CDR3: CASSLAPSGRYNEQFF; DNA: TGCGCCAGCAGCTTGGCACCTAGCGGGAGATACAATGAGCAGTTCTTC
V: TRBV9; D: -; size: few; J: TRBJ1-3; CDR3: CASSVGERNTIYF; DNA: TGTGCCAGCAGCGTAGGGGAGCGAAACACCATATATTTT
V: TRBV7-2; D: TRBD2; size: -; J: TRBJ2-2; CDR3: CASSRTSGYTGELFF; DNA: TGTGCCAGCAGCAGGACTAGCGGGTACACCGGGGAGCTGTTTTTT
V: TRBV12-5; D: -; size: few; J: TRBJ1-5; CDR3: CASGPPQGNQPQHF; DNA: TGTGCTAGTGGTCCCCCTCAGGGAAATCAGCCCCAGCATTTT
V: TRBV4-2; D: TRBD1; size: few; J: TRBJ1-1; CDR3: CASSQGQGATEAFF; DNA: TGTGCCAGCAGCCAAGGACAGGGGGCGACTGAAGCTTTCTTT
V: TRBV5-1; D: -; size: -; J: TRBJ1-5; CDR3: CASSSGGASNQPQHF; DNA: TGCGCCAGCAGCTCGGGGGGGGCGAGCAATCAGCCCCAGCATTTT
V: TRBV30; D: -; size: -; J: TRBJ2-5; CDR3: CAWSDPSSRVGTQYF; DNA: TGTGCCTGGAGTGACCCTTCTAGCCGCGTAGGGACCCAGTACTTC
V: TRBV11-1; D: -; size: -; J: TRBJ1-2; CDR3: CASSPGQIYGYTF; DNA: TGTGCCAGCAGCCCCGGACAGATCTATGGCTACACCTTC
V: TRBV5-1; D: TRBD1; size: -; J: TRBJ1-4; CDR3: CASSFSPDRDEKLFF; DNA: TGCGCCAGCAGCTTCTCTCCAGACAGGGACGAAAAACTGTTTTTT
V: TRBV7-9; D: TRBD2; size: -; J: TRBJ2-1; CDR3: CSSSVSGVSYNEQFF; DNA: TGTTCCAGCAGCGTTAGCGGGGTTAGCTACAATGAGCAGTTCTTC
V: TRBV5-1; D: -; size: -; J: TRBJ1-3; CDR3: CASSSGTGMVGNTIYF; DNA: TGCGCCAGCAGCTCGGGAACAGGGATGGTGGGAAACACCATATATTTT
V: TRBV21-1; D: -; size: few; J: TRBJ2-7; CDR3: CASSKKGQGWAYEQYF; DNA: TGTGCCAGCAGCAAGAAGGGACAGGGGTGGGCCTACGAGCAGTACTTC
V: TRBV7-9; D: -; size: -; J: TRBJ2-7; CDR3: CASSLRTETYEQYF; DNA: TGTGCCAGCAGCTTAAGGACAGAGACCTACGAGCAGTACTTC
V: TRBV27; D: TRBD1; size: -; J: TRBJ2-7; CDR3: CASRRDRGRYEQYF; DNA: TGTGCCAGCAGGAGGGACAGGGGGCGCTACGAGCAGTACTTC